This T cell receptor (beta chain) stems from a study of blood T cell repertoires in COVID-19. Authors' processing steps: Estimation of nucleated cell counts relied on the amplification of reference gene primers. Profiling relied on immunoSEQ multiplex PCR, and the TCRdb table lists in-frame clones only, not all of them. V, J and clone size are taken as reported in that table, and D and trimming were inferred from the DNA itself. Found here are about 98,000 clones, around 82% of them singletons; the top ten hold approximately 10%. This clone was found once. Per the germline V gene, CDR1 is PRHDT and CDR2 is FYEKMQ (reference sequence). V lost 5 bases and J lost 1, with 14 bases in between. The CDR3 is 15 residues long.

Material for sequencing was peripheral blood. The V and J genes are TRBV13 and TRBJ1-1; D is unclear. The source is a man between 65 and 80 years old with active or convalescent COVID-19. CDR3 nucleotides: TGTGCCAGCAGCCCTTCGCGGCATAGGAACACTGAAGCTTTCTTT. Amino acid sequence: CASSPSRHRNTEAFF.